The rows below give T cell receptor beta chains drawn from one sample of a study of blood T cell repertoires in COVID-19. Profiled with immunoSEQ multiplex PCR; TCRdb holds only in-frame clones, not every one. This repertoire shows some 68,000 clones, around 89% found once; its top ten account for 2.5% to 3%. The sequencing input was peripheral blood. Receptors were obtained from a man aged 50-60 years with acute or convalescent COVID-19. CDR3s include the opening cysteine and the closing phenylalanine or tryptophan. D genes are given only for firm matches.

cdr3_length,j_call,d_call,v_call,cdr3_nt,cdr3_aa
16,TRBJ1-4,-,TRBV7-6,TGTGCCACCTCCGTAGCGGGGGACTCAAGTAATGAAAAACTGTTTTTT,CATSVAGDSSNEKLFF
15,TRBJ2-1,TRBD2,TRBV11-3,TGTGCCAGCAGCCCTAGCGGGAGCTCCTACAATGAGCAGTTCTTC,CASSPSGSSYNEQFF
13,TRBJ2-1,-,TRBV29-1,TGCAGCGTTGAGACAGTTAGCCGCAATGAGCAGTTCTTC,CSVETVSRNEQFF
14,TRBJ2-4,-,TRBV5-4,TGTGCCAGCAGTCCTAAAGGAACAGGGAACATTCAGTACTTC,CASSPKGTGNIQYF
18,TRBJ1-5,-,TRBV10-3,TGTGCCATCAGTGAGTCGTACGCTGGGGCGGTTAGCAATCAGCCCCAGCATTTT,CAISESYAGAVSNQPQHF
16,TRBJ2-3,TRBD1,TRBV15,TGTGCCACCAGCAGAGGGGCGGACAGGGGGACAGATACGCAGTATTTT,CATSRGADRGTDTQYF
15,TRBJ2-1,TRBD2,TRBV5-1,TGCGCCAGCAGCCTGGAGGGGTTCGGACTAGCGGTTAAGTTCTTC,CASSLEGFGLAVKFF
12,TRBJ1-1,-,TRBV28,TGTGCCAGCAGTTTTTTGAGCACTGAAGCTTTCTTT,CASSFLSTEAFF
16,TRBJ2-1,TRBD2,TRBV28,TGTGCCAGCAGTCTTCGACGGGACTACCTTGACAATGAGCAGTTCTTC,CASSLRRDYLDNEQFF
13,TRBJ2-4,-,TRBV19,TGTGCCAGTAGTATGGAGGGGAGAAACATTCAGTACTTC,CASSMEGRNIQYF